This TCR beta chain derives from a study of identical twins. TCRdb reprocessed the 5' RACE reads via MiXCR and lists one record per CDR3 protein. The data show roughly 240,000 distinct CDR3 sequences, roughly 7% seen once. This clonotype has ten or more counts. Trimming removed 0 bases from V and 4 bases from J; junction bases left unmatched: 7. Per the germline V gene, CDR1 is SGDLS and CDR2 is YYNGEE. This CDR3 has 17 amino acids. This sample also belongs to another study, concerning yellow fever vaccine responses in identical twins.

The sample was memory (CD45RO+) T cells sorted from blood. V and J are TRBV9 and TRBJ1-5; 10 nucleotides agree with TRBD1. The TCR was taken from a woman between 18 and 30 years old in good health. The CDR3 loop reads CASSVARPGQGNQPQHF. The CDR3 DNA follows: TGTGCCAGCAGCGTAGCTAGGCCGGGACAGGGGAATCAGCCCCAGCATTTT.